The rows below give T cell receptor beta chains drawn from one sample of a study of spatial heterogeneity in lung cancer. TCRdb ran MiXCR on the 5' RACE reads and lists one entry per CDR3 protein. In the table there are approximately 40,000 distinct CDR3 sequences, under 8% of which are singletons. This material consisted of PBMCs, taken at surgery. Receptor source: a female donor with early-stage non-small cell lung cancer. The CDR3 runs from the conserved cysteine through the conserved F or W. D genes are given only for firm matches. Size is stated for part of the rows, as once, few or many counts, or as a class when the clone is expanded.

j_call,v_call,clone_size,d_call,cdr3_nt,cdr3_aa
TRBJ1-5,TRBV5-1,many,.,TGCGCCAGCAGCTTGGGGGACGGACCCAATCAGCCCCAGCATTTT,CASSLGDGPNQPQHF
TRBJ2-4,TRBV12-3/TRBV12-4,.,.,TGTGCCAGCAGCCCCACAGGGACCAAAAACATTCAGTACTTC,CASSPTGTKNIQYF
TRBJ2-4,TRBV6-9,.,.,TGTGCCAGCACCCACACCCACGCCGAGGCCAAAAACATTCAGTACTTC,CASTHTHAEAKNIQYF
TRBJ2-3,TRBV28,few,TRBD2,TGTGCCAGCAGCCCCCCTCCGGGTAGCGGGAGTGCAGATACGCAGTATTTT,CASSPPPGSGSADTQYF
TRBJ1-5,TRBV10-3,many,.,TGTGCCATCAGTGGAGGTGGCGGCCACGGGAATCAGCCCCAGCATTTT,CAISGGGGHGNQPQHF
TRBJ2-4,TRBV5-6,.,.,TGTGCCAGCAGCTTGGCGCAGGGTGCCAAAAACATTCAGTACTTC,CASSLAQGAKNIQYF
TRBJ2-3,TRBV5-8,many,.,TGTGCCAGCAGCTTTCGCAGGGGCACAGATACGCAGTATTTT,CASSFRRGTDTQYF
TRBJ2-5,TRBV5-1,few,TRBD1,TGCGCCAGCCGCGAACAAGGGACAGCACAAGAGACCCAGTACTTC,CASREQGTAQETQYF
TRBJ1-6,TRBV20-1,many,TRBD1,TGCAGTGCTAGCCACAGGGGGCCTAGTTCACCCCTCCACTTT,CSASHRGPSSPLHF
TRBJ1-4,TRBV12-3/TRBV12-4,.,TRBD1,TGTGCCAGCAGACTGGGGACAGGGGAAAAACTGTTTTTT,CASRLGTGEKLFF
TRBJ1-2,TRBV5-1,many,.,TGCGCCAGCAGCTTGTCCCAGCTCGATGGCTACACCTTC,CASSLSQLDGYTF
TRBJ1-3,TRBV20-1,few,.,TGCAGTGCTAGAAGGGACGTCTCTGGAAACACCATATATTTT,CSARRDVSGNTIYF
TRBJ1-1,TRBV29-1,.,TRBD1,TGCAGCGTTGAAGATCACCAGGGGGCGGCTTTCTTT,CSVEDHQGAAFF
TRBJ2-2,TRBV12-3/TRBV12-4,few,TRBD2,TGTGCCAGCAGTCCCCGGGTAGCGGGGGGCCATAGCGGGGAGCTGTTTTTT,CASSPRVAGGHSGELFF
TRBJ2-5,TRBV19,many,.,TGTGCCAGTAGTATGGGAGATTCAGAGACCCAGTACTTC,CASSMGDSETQYF
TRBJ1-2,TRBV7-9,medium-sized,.,TGTGCCAGCAGCTTAGGGGGACATGGCTACACCTTC,CASSLGGHGYTF
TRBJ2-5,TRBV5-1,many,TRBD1,TGCGCCAGCGGGGGACAGGGCCCTCAAGAGACCCAGTACTTC,CASGGQGPQETQYF
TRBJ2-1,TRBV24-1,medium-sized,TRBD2,TGTGCCACCAGTGATTGGACTAGCGGCCAGGTGAATGAGCAGTTCTTC,CATSDWTSGQVNEQFF
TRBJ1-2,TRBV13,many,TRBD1,TGTGCCAGCAGCTCCTCAGACAGGGGACGCTATGGCTACACCTTC,CASSSSDRGRYGYTF
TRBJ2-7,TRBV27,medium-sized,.,TGTGCCAGCACCGGGGGGCTACATTACGAGCAGTACTTC,CASTGGLHYEQYF
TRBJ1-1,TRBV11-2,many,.,TGTGCCAGCGCTCCCCGAGAGTTCAGCACTGAAGCTTTCTTT,CASAPREFSTEAFF